Sequencing of this TCR beta chain was carried out in a study of T cell changes during pregnancy in multiple sclerosis. TCRdb's copy holds only in-frame clones and misses some; the assay was immunoSEQ multiplex PCR. Altogether around 48,000 clones are present, almost 95% being singletons, with the ten largest covering more than 0.7%. J was trimmed by 5 bases and V by 10 bases; bases with no gene match: 11. The CDR3 consists of 15 residues. In germline, CDR1 is SNHLY, CDR2 FYNNEI. The source is a female donor in good health, enrolled as a control in a pregnancy study. This material consisted of CD4+ T cells from peripheral blood mononuclear cells, taken in the second trimester of pregnancy. The chain uses TRBV2 and TRBJ2-5; 12 bases agree with TRBD2. Here the CDR3 DNA reads TGTGCCACCTCACTAGCGGGGGGCGGTGTGGAGACCCAGTACTTC. Its protein product is CATSLAGGGVETQYF.